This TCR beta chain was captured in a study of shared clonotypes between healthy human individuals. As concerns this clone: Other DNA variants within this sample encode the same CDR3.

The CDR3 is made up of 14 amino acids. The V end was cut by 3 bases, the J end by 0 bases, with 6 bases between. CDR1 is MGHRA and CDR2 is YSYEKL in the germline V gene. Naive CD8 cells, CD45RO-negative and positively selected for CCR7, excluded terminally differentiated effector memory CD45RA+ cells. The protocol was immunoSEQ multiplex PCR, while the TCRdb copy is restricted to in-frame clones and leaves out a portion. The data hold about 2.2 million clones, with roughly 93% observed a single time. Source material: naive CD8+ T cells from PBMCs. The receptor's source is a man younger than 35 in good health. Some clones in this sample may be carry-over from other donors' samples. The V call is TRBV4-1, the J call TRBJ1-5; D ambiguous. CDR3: CASSQVGSNQPQHF. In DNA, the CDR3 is TGCGCCAGCAGCCAGGTGGGTAGCAATCAGCCCCAGCATTTT.